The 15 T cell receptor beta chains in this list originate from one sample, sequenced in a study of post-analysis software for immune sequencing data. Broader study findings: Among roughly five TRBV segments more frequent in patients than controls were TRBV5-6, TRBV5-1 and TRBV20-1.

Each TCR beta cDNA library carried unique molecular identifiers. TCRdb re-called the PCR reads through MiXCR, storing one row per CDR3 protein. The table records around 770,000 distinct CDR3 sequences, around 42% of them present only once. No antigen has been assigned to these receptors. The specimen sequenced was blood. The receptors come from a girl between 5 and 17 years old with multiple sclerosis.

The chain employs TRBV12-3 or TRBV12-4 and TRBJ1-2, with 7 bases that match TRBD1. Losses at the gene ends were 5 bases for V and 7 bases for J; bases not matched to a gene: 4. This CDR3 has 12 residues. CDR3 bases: TGTGCCAGCAGTACAGGGGACCGTGGCTACACCTTC. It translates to CASSTGDRGYTF.

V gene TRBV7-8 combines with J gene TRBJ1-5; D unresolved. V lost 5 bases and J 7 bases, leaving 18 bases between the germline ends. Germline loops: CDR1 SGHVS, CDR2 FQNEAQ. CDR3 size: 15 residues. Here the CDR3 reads CASSPHPLMVQPQHF. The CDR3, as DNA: TGTGCCAGCAGCCCCCACCCTCTAATGGTCCAGCCCCAGCATTTT.

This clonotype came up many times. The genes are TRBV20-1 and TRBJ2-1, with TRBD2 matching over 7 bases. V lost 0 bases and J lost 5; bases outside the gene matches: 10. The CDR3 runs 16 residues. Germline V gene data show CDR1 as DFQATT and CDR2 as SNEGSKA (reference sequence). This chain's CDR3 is CSARDWGGRSHNEQFF. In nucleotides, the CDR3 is TGCAGTGCTAGAGATTGGGGGGGTCGGTCTCACAATGAGCAGTTCTTC.

The CDR3 reads CASSSPPNTEAFF. The DNA of the CDR3 is TGTGCCAGCAGCTCACCACCGAACACTGAAGCTTTCTTT. The genes are TRBV9 and TRBJ1-1, with D uncertain. The length of the CDR3 is 13 residues. Germline loops: CDR1 SGDLS, CDR2 YYNGEE. Trimming pared 4 bases from V and 1 base from J, leaving 8 bases between.

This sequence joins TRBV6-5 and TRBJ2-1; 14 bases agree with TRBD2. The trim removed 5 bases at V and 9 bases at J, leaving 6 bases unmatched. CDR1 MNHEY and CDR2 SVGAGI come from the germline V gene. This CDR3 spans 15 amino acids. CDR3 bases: TGTGCCAGCAGTCCCACCGGACTAGCGGGAGGTGAGCAGTTCTTC. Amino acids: CASSPTGLAGGEQFF.

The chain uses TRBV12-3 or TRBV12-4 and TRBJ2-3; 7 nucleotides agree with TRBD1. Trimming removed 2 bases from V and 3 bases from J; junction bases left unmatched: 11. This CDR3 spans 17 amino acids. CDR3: CASSLRPTGLGTDTQYF. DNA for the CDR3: TGTGCCAGCAGTTTAAGACCGACAGGGTTGGGGACAGATACGCAGTATTTT.

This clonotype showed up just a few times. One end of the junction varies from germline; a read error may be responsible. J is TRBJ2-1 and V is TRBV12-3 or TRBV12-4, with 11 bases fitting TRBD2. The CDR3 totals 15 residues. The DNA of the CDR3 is TGTGCCAGCAGGTTAGCGGGAGGGCCGAGCAATGAGCAGTTCTTC. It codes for CASRLAGGPSNEQFF.

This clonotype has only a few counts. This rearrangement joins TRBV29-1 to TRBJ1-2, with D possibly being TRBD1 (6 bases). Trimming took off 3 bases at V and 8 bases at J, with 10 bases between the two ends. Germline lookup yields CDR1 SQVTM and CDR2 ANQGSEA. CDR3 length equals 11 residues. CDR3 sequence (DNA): TGCAGCGTTGAGAGGGGGAAAGGCTACACCTTC. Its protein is CSVERGKGYTF.

The CDR3 loop reads CASSVGSFGNTIYF. CDR3 DNA: TGTGCCAGCAGCGTTGGCAGTTTTGGAAACACCATATATTTT. This chain connects TRBV9 to TRBJ1-3, with D unresolved. The CDR3 contains 14 residues. Germline lookup yields CDR1 SGDLS and CDR2 YYNGEE. With 2 bases removed from V and 3 bases from J, the gap between germline ends came to 9 bases. Variable domain in full (rest from reference TRBV9 and TRBJ1-3): DSGVTQTPKHLITATGQRVTLRCSPRSGDLSVYWYQQSLDQGLQFLIQYYNGEERAKGNILERFSAQQFPDLHSELNLSSLELGDSALYFCASSVGSFGNTIYFGEGSWLTVV.

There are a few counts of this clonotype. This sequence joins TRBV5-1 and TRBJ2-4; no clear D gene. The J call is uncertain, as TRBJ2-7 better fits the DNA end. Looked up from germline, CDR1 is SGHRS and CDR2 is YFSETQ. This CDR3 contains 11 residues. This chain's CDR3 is CASKNGPEQYF. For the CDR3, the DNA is TGCGCCAGCAAAAATGGCCCCGAGCAGTACTTC.

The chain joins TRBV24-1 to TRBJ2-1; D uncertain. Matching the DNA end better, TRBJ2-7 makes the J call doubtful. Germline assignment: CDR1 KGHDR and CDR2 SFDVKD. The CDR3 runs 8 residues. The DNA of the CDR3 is TGTGCCACCGTGAAGCAGTACTTC. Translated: CATVKQYF.

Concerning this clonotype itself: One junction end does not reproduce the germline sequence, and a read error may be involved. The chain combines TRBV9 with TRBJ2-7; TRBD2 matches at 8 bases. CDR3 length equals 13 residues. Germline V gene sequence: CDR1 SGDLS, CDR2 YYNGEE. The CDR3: CASSVAGSYEQYF. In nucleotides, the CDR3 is TGCGCCAGCAGCGTAGCGGGATCCTACGAGCAGTACTTC.

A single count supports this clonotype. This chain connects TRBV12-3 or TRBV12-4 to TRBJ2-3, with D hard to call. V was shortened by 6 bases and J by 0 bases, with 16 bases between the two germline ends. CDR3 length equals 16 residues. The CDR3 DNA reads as TGTGCCAGCAGCACGTCGGATCGTTCTAGCACAGATACGCAGTATTTT. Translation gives CASSTSDRSSTDTQYF.

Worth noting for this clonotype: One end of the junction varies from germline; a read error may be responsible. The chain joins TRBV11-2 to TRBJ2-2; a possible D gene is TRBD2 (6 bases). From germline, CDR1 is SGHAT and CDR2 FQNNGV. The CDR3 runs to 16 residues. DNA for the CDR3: TGTGCCTGCAGCTATTCCGGAGGGTTGAACACCGGGGAGCTGTTTTTT. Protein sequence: CACSYSGGLNTGELFF.

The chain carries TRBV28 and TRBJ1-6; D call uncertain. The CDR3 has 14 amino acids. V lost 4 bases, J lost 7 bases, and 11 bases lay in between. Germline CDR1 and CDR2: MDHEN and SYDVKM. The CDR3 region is CASSSGGVNSPLHF. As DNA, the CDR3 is TGTGCCAGCAGTTCAGGCGGGGTCAATTCACCCCTCCACTTT.